The entry that follows covers one TCR beta chain sequence. This sample was included in a study of brain T cells in children with intractable seizures. The germline CDR1 and CDR2 sequences are MNHEY and SVGAGI. The CDR3 consists of 16 residues. V was pared by 4 bases and J by 5 bases, with 10 bases of the junction left unmatched. Clones were read by immunoSEQ multiplex PCR, and TCRdb kept only the in-frame ones, dropping some. The sample records about 80,000 clones, around nine tenths being singletons. The chain recombines TRBV6-5 with TRBJ1-4; 7 bases agree with TRBD1. Specimen: peripheral blood, collected at surgery. This clonotype was obtained from a girl aged 2 to 9 with Rasmussen encephalitis and intractable seizures. The CDR3 spells CASSWDSRGKNEKLFF. The CDR3 DNA is TGTGCCAGCAGTTGGGACAGCCGCGGTAAGAATGAAAAACTGTTTTTT.